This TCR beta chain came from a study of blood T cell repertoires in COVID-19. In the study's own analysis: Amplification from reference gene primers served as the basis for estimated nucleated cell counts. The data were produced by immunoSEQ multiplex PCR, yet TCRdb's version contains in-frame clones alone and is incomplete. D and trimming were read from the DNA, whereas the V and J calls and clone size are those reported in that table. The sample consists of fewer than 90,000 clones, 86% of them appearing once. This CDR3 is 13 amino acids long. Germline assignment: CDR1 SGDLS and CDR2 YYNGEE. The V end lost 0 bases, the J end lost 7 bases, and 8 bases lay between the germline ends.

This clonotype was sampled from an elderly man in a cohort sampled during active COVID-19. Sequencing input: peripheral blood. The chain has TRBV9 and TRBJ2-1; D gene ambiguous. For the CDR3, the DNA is TGTGCCAGCAGCGTAGGAAGACAAAATGAGCAGTTCTTC. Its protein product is CASSVGRQNEQFF.